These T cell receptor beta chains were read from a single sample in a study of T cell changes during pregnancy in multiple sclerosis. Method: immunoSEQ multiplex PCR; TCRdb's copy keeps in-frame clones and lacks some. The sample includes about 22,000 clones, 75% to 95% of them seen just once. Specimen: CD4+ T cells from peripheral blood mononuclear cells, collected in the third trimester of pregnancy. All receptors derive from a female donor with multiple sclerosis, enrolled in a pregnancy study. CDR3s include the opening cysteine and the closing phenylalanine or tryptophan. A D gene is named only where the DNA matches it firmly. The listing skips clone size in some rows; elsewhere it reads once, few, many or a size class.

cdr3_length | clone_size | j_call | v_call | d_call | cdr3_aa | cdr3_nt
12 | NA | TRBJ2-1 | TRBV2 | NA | CAAGRGRGEQFF | TGTGCCGCTGGAAGAGGGCGCGGTGAGCAGTTCTTC
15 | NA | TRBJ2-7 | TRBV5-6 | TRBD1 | CASSPGTGVTYEQYF | TGTGCCAGCAGCCCGGGGACAGGCGTCACCTACGAGCAGTACTTC
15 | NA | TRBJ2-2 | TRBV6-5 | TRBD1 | CASSYTGGRTGELFF | TGTGCCAGCAGTTATACAGGGGGTAGGACCGGGGAGCTGTTTTTT
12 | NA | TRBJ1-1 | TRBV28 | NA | CASSFPRNEAFF | TGTGCCAGCAGTTTCCCGAGGAACGAAGCTTTCTTT
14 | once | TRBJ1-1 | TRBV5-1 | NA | CASSFQGTGTEAFF | TGCGCCAGCAGCTTTCAGGGGACGGGGACTGAAGCTTTCTTT
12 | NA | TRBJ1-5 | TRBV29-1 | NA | CSATSGNQPQHF | TGCAGCGCTACCTCCGGCAATCAGCCCCAGCATTTT
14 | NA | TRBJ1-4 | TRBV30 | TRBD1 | CAWSPGTGSRKLFF | TGTGCCTGGAGCCCTGGGACAGGGTCTCGGAAACTGTTTTTT
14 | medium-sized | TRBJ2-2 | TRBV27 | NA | CASRGHRNTGELFF | TGTGCCAGCAGGGGGCACCGGAACACCGGGGAGCTGTTTTTT
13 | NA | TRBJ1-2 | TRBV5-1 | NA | CASSEPHSGGYTF | TGCGCCAGCAGCGAACCTCATTCTGGCGGCTACACCTTC
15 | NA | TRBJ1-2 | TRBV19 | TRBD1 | CAIHPGQGSVYGYTF | TGTGCCATTCACCCAGGACAGGGGAGCGTCTATGGCTACACCTTC
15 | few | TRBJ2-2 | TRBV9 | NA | CASSVGGEGAGELFF | TGTGCCAGCAGCGTAGGCGGGGAGGGGGCCGGGGAGCTGTTTTTT
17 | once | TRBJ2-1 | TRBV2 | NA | CASTLDLLGGSYNEQFF | TGTGCCAGCACCCTAGACCTCTTGGGTGGGTCCTACAATGAGCAGTTCTTC
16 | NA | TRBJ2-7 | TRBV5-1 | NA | CASSPWGSGTAYEQYF | TGCGCCAGCAGCCCTTGGGGCTCCGGCACGGCCTACGAGCAGTACTTC
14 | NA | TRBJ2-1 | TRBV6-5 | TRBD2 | CATAGTSGYNEQFF | TGTGCCACGGCAGGGACTAGCGGTTACAATGAGCAGTTCTTC
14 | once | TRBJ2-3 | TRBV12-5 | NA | CASGLGGGADTQYF | TGTGCTAGTGGTTTGGGGGGAGGAGCAGATACGCAGTATTTT
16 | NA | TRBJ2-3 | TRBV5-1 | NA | CASSLAVEHSTDTQYF | TGCGCCAGCAGCTTGGCGGTGGAGCATTCCACAGATACGCAGTATTTT
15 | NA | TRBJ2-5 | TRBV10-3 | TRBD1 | CAISRTGREQETQYF | TGTGCCATCAGTAGGACAGGCAGAGAGCAAGAGACCCAGTACTTC
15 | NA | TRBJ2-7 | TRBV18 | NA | CASSPPRDGSYEQYF | TGTGCCAGCTCACCACCGCGGGACGGATCCTACGAGCAGTACTTC
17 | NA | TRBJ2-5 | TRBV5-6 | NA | CASSLVVGTERQETQYF | TGTGCCAGCAGCTTGGTGGTCGGGACTGAACGACAAGAGACCCAGTACTTC
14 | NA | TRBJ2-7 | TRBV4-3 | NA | CASSQSTISGEQYF | TGCGCCAGCAGCCAAAGCACTATAAGCGGCGAGCAGTACTTC
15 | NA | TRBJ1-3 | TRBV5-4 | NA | CASRQDISSGNTIYF | TGTGCCAGCAGGCAGGACATCTCCTCTGGAAACACCATATATTTT
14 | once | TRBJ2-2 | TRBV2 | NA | CASSLIDSFGELFF | TGTGCCAGCAGTCTCATTGACAGTTTCGGGGAGCTGTTTTTT
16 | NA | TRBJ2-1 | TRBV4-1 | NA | CASSQDYSLAYNEQFF | TGCGCCAGCAGCCAAGACTACAGCCTAGCTTACAATGAGCAGTTCTTC
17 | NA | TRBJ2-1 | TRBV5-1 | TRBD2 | CASSLILAGGPLDEQFF | TGCGCCAGCAGCTTGATCCTAGCGGGGGGGCCGTTGGATGAGCAGTTCTTC
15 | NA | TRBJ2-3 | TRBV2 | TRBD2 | CASTASGGHTDTQYF | TGTGCCAGCACCGCTAGCGGGGGACACACAGATACGCAGTATTTT
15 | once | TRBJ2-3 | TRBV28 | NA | CASSLSDRSTDTQYF | TGTGCCAGCAGTTTATCAGACCGGAGTACAGATACGCAGTATTTT
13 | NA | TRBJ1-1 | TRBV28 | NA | CASRGGADTEAFF | TGTGCCAGCCGGGGGGGCGCGGACACTGAAGCTTTCTTT
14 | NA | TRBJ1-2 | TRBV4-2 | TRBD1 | CASSQEGTGYGYTF | TGTGCCAGCAGCCAAGAGGGGACAGGGTATGGCTACACCTTC
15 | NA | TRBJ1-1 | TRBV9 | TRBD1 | CASSAEQGRNTEAFF | TGTGCCAGCAGCGCAGAACAGGGGAGGAACACTGAAGCTTTCTTT
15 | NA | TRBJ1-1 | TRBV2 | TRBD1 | CASSSQGAMNTEAFF | TGTGCCAGCAGTTCACAGGGGGCCATGAACACTGAAGCTTTCTTT
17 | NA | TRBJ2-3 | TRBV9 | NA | CASSVPETTGFTDTQYF | TGTGCCAGCAGCGTCCCCGAGACTACGGGATTCACAGATACGCAGTATTTT
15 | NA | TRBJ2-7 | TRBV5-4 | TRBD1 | CASSRLGQGTHEQYF | TGTGCCAGCAGCCGGTTGGGACAGGGGACCCACGAGCAGTACTTC
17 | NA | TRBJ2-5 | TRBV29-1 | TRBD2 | CSVGEGLGGGALETQYF | TGCAGCGTTGGGGAAGGGTTGGGCGGGGGGGCCCTGGAGACCCAGTACTTC
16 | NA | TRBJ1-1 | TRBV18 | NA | CASSPGGSHRNTEAFF | TGTGCCAGCTCACCAGGTGGATCACACAGGAACACTGAAGCTTTCTTT
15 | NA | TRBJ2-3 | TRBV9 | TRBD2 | CASSERLAALDTQYF | TGTGCCAGCAGCGAAAGACTAGCGGCCCTAGATACGCAGTATTTT
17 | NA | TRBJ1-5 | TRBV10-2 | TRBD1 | CASSDYRTGFWGQPQHF | TGCGCCAGCAGTGATTATAGGACAGGGTTTTGGGGTCAGCCCCAGCATTTT
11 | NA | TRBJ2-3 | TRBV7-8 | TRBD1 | CASSPQGVVYF | TGTGCCAGCAGCCCGCAGGGGGTTGTGTATTTT
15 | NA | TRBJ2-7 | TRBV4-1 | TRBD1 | CASSQVWGQGYEQYF | TGCGCCAGCAGCCAAGTATGGGGACAGGGGTACGAGCAGTACTTC
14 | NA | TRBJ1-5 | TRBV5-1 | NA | CASSLWGDNQPQHF | TGCGCCAGCAGCTTGTGGGGGGATAATCAGCCCCAGCATTTT
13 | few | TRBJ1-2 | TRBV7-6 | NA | CASSSVRGLGYTF | TGTGCCAGCAGCTCCGTTCGGGGATTGGGCTACACCTTC
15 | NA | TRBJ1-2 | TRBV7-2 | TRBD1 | CASSRRRTGSGGYTF | TGTGCCAGCAGCCGGCGACGGACAGGGTCGGGTGGCTACACCTTC
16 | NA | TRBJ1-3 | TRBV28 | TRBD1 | CASSFRTGGSGNTIYF | TGTGCCAGCAGTTTCAGAACAGGGGGCTCTGGAAACACCATATATTTT
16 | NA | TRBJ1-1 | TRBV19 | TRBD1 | CASTQAGGTGSTEAFF | TGTGCCAGTACTCAAGCAGGGGGGACAGGGAGTACTGAAGCTTTCTTT
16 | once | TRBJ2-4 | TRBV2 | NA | CASSDGERIAKNIQYF | TGTGCCAGCAGTGATGGGGAGCGTATAGCCAAAAACATTCAGTACTTC
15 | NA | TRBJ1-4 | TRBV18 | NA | CASSPSEGFNEKLFF | TGTGCCAGCTCACCGTCGGAGGGCTTCAATGAAAAACTGTTTTTT
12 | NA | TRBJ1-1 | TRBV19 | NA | CASSPTRTEAFF | TGTGCCAGTAGCCCTACGCGCACTGAAGCTTTCTTT
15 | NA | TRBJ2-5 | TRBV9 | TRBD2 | CASSAGGRGMTTQYF | TGTGCCAGCAGCGCCGGGGGGAGAGGGATGACGACCCAGTACTTC
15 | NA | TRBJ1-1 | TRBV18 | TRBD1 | CASSAITGEGTEAFF | TGTGCCAGCTCAGCCATAACAGGGGAAGGGACTGAAGCTTTCTTT
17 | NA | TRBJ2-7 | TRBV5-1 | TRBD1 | CASSPEAQGAHSYEQYF | TGCGCCAGCAGCCCAGAAGCACAGGGGGCCCACTCCTACGAGCAGTACTTC
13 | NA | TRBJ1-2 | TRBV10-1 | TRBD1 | CASSQGVDYGYTF | TGCGCCAGCAGTCAGGGGGTGGACTATGGCTACACCTTC
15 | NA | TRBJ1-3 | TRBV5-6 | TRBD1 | CASSLGGTGGNTIYF | TGTGCCAGCAGCTTGGGGGGCACAGGGGGGAACACCATATATTTT
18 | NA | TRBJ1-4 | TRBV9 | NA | CASSVNPLGTATNEKLFF | TGTGCCAGCAGCGTAAATCCCCTCGGGACTGCAACTAATGAAAAACTGTTTTTT
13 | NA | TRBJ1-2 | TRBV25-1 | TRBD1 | CASSPDRDYGYTF | TGTGCCAGCAGCCCGGACAGGGACTATGGCTACACCTTC
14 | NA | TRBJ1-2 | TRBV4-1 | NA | CASSQEARDSGYTF | TGCGCCAGCAGCCAAGAAGCTCGGGATTCTGGCTACACCTTC
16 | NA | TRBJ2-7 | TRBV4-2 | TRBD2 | CASSRGLAGGDYEQYF | TGTGCCAGCAGCCGGGGACTAGCGGGGGGGGATTACGAGCAGTACTTC
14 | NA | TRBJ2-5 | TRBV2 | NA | CASSARTGKETQYF | TGTGCCAGCAGTGCCCGGACTGGAAAAGAGACCCAGTACTTC
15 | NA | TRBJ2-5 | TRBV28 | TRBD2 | CSSTPGGKGKETQYF | TGTTCCAGCACCCCGGGGGGGAAAGGGAAAGAGACCCAGTACTTC
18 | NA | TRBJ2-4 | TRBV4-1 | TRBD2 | CASSHLHSGGGHRDIQYF | TGCGCCAGCAGCCACCTTCATAGCGGGGGGGGCCATAGGGACATTCAGTACTTC
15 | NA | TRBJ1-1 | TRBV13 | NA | CASSPLRGADTEAFF | TGTGCCAGCAGCCCCCTTCGGGGGGCGGACACTGAAGCTTTCTTT
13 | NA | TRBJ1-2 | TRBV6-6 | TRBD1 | CASTRTGGYGYTF | TGTGCCAGCACCCGGACAGGGGGCTATGGCTACACCTTC